This is a list of T cell receptor beta chains from one sample in a study of blood T cell repertoires in COVID-19. Assay used: immunoSEQ multiplex PCR; TCRdb lists only in-frame clones, some missing. The data contain 200,000 or so clones, around 86% of them singletons. Sequenced sample: peripheral blood. These receptors all come from a man aged 80 or over with acute or convalescent COVID-19. CDR3s include the opening cysteine and the closing phenylalanine or tryptophan. Each record gives: CDR3 protein, CDR3 DNA, D gene, J gene, V gene, clone size, CDR3 length. A D gene is named only where the DNA matches it firmly. Expanded clones are given a class, and other clones once, few, many or no size at all.

CASSEGLYNIQYF | TGTGCCAGCAGTGAGGGCCTATATAACATTCAGTACTTC | - | TRBJ2-4 | TRBV6-1 | - | 13
CASSQQGRVNEKLFF | TGTGCCAGCTCACAACAGGGGCGAGTGAATGAAAAACTGTTTTTT | TRBD1 | TRBJ1-4 | TRBV18 | many | 15
CSASDNYEQYF | TGCAGTGCGAGTGACAACTACGAGCAGTACTTC | - | TRBJ2-7 | TRBV20-1 | - | 11
CASSQVLRSQGDTEAFF | TGTGCCAGCAGCCAAGTTTTACGGTCTCAAGGGGACACTGAAGCTTTCTTT | - | TRBJ1-1 | TRBV3-1/TRBV3-2 | - | 17
CASSMDIDEAFF | TGTGCCAGCAGCATGGACATCGACGAAGCTTTCTTT | - | TRBJ1-1 | TRBV12-3/TRBV12-4 | - | 12
CASSQLAGAQNEQFF | TGTGCCAGCAGCCAACTAGCGGGAGCACAGAATGAGCAGTTCTTC | TRBD2 | TRBJ2-1 | TRBV3-1/TRBV3-2 | - | 15
CASSPKSQQFF | TGTGCCAGCAGCCCCAAGAGCCAGCAGTTCTTC | - | TRBJ2-1 | TRBV7-6 | once | 11
CASSAGQAPWGAFF | TGTGCCAGCTCGGCGGGACAGGCCCCATGGGGAGCTTTCTTT | TRBD1 | TRBJ1-1 | TRBV18 | few | 14
CASSLVAIGNTIYF | TGTGCCAGCAGCTTAGTGGCAATTGGAAACACCATATATTTT | - | TRBJ1-3 | TRBV7-9 | - | 14
CASSEEGGPNQPQHF | TGTGCCAGCAGTGAAGAAGGGGGCCCCAATCAGCCCCAGCATTTT | TRBD1 | TRBJ1-5 | TRBV2 | - | 15
CASSRGGTVNTEAFF | TGCGCCAGCAGCCGAGGGGGGACAGTGAACACTGAAGCTTTCTTT | TRBD1 | TRBJ1-1 | TRBV4-1 | - | 15
CASSRGSRATEAFF | TGTGCCAGCAGCCGCGGCTCCAGAGCCACTGAAGCTTTCTTT | - | TRBJ1-1 | TRBV6-6 | once | 14
CASSFLTSGAPLTDTQYF | TGTGCCAGCAGTTTCCTGACTAGCGGGGCTCCCCTCACAGATACGCAGTATTTT | TRBD2 | TRBJ2-3 | TRBV27 | - | 18
CASSSSGGGSYEQYF | TGTGCCAGCAGCAGTAGCGGGGGAGGTTCCTACGAGCAGTACTTC | TRBD2 | TRBJ2-7 | TRBV7-9 | - | 15
CASNLGGETTEAFF | TGTGCCAGCAACCTAGGGGGTGAGACCACTGAAGCTTTCTTT | - | TRBJ1-1 | TRBV7-9 | - | 14
CASRRGNSPLHF | TGTGCCAGCAGACGAGGGAATTCACCCCTCCACTTT | - | TRBJ1-6 | TRBV3-1/TRBV3-2 | - | 12
CASSQSRDPANADTQYF | TGCGCCAGCAGCCAGTCTAGAGACCCGGCCAATGCAGATACGCAGTATTTT | - | TRBJ2-3 | TRBV4-3 | - | 17
CASSYRQGNGMASRRAQHF | TGTGCCAGCAGCTATCGACAGGGGAACGGTATGGCGTCACGACGGGCCCAGCATTTT | TRBD1 | TRBJ1-5 | TRBV7-9 | - | 19
CASSQPTGGSSSYNEQFF | TGTGCCAGCAGCCAGCCGACAGGGGGCAGTAGCTCCTACAATGAGCAGTTCTTC | TRBD1 | TRBJ2-1 | TRBV3-1/TRBV3-2 | - | 18
CASSQVRALATDTQYF | TGTGCCAGCAGCCAAGTGAGGGCTTTGGCCACAGATACGCAGTATTTT | - | TRBJ2-3 | TRBV3-1/TRBV3-2 | - | 16
CATSASRGSEKLFF | TGTGCCACCAGTGCATCCAGGGGGAGTGAAAAACTGTTTTTT | TRBD1 | TRBJ1-4 | TRBV24-1 | - | 14
CASSIGTGYGYTF | TGTGCCAGTAGTATAGGAACTGGCTATGGCTACACCTTC | - | TRBJ1-2 | TRBV19 | - | 13
CASSFAGNTIYF | TGTGCCAGCAGTTTCGCTGGAAACACCATATATTTT | - | TRBJ1-3 | TRBV12-3/TRBV12-4 | - | 12
CASSLIGGTEAFF | TGTGCCAGCAGTTTGATAGGAGGAACTGAAGCTTTCTTT | - | TRBJ1-1 | TRBV6-2/TRBV6-3 | - | 13
CASSRDRGNTEAFF | TGTGCCAGCAGCCGGGACAGGGGGAACACTGAAGCTTTCTTT | TRBD1 | TRBJ1-1 | TRBV7-2 | - | 14
CASRQTLDTQYF | TGTGCCAGCAGGCAGACTTTAGATACGCAGTATTTT | - | TRBJ2-3 | TRBV28 | - | 12
CATAEVVSTDTQYF | TGTGCCACCGCGGAAGTTGTTAGCACAGATACGCAGTATTTT | - | TRBJ2-3 | TRBV18 | few | 14
CASNMDRGGETQYF | TGCGCCAGCAACATGGACAGGGGAGGGGAGACCCAGTACTTC | TRBD1 | TRBJ2-5 | TRBV10-2 | - | 14
CASSLSTGLQTDSYEQYF | TGTGCCAGCAGCTTAAGTACGGGACTTCAGACTGATTCCTACGAGCAGTACTTC | - | TRBJ2-7 | TRBV7-8 | - | 18
CASSQAPALAGGGRSFF | TGCGCCAGCAGCCAAGCCCCGGCGCTAGCGGGAGGGGGACGGTCGTTCTTC | TRBD2 | TRBJ2-1 | TRBV4-1 | - | 17
CASSYGGQGLPQHF | TGTGCCAGCAGTTACGGGGGCCAGGGGTTACCCCAGCATTTT | - | TRBJ1-5 | TRBV6-5 | few | 14
CASSLGGTGLQETQYF | TGTGCCAGCAGCTTAGGGGGGACAGGGCTCCAAGAGACCCAGTACTTC | TRBD1 | TRBJ2-5 | TRBV7-2 | - | 16
CATSDGPKDEQFF | TGTGCCACCAGTGATGGGCCCAAGGATGAGCAGTTCTTC | - | TRBJ2-1 | TRBV24-1 | - | 13
CASSQDQRTSGSNEQFF | TGCGCCAGCAGCCAAGACCAACGGACTAGCGGGAGTAATGAGCAGTTCTTC | TRBD2 | TRBJ2-1 | TRBV4-1 | - | 17
CASSPATSGNNEQFF | TGTGCCAGCTCACCAGCGACTAGCGGGAACAATGAGCAGTTCTTC | TRBD2 | TRBJ2-1 | TRBV18 | - | 15
CASSLFFDRGREQYF | TGTGCCAGCAGTTTATTTTTCGACAGGGGGCGCGAGCAGTACTTC | TRBD1 | TRBJ2-7 | TRBV27 | - | 15
CASSYSNRVPTDTQYF | TGTGCCAGCAGTTACTCGAACAGGGTACCCACAGATACGCAGTATTTT | - | TRBJ2-3 | TRBV6-5 | - | 16
CASSQEVGGAKNIQYF | TGTGCCAGCAGCCAAGAGGTCGGGGGAGCCAAAAACATTCAGTACTTC | - | TRBJ2-4 | TRBV14 | few | 16
CASTRPGAETQYF | TGTGCCAGCACCAGGCCAGGGGCCGAGACCCAGTACTTC | - | TRBJ2-5 | TRBV6-5 | - | 13
CAWSGGQGANQPQHF | TGTGCCTGGAGTGGAGGACAGGGTGCAAATCAGCCCCAGCATTTT | TRBD1 | TRBJ1-5 | TRBV30 | once | 15
CASSLRAAEDPLHF | TGCGCCAGCAGCTTGAGGGCCGCGGAGGACCCCCTCCACTTT | - | TRBJ1-6 | TRBV5-1 | - | 14
CASSLRRGSYNEQFF | TGTGCCAGCTCCCTTCGGCGGGGCTCCTACAATGAGCAGTTCTTC | - | TRBJ2-1 | TRBV18 | - | 15
CASNGDSVYNEQFF | TGTGCCAGCAATGGGGACAGCGTCTACAATGAGCAGTTCTTC | TRBD1 | TRBJ2-1 | TRBV6-5 | - | 14
CASSYSGTGSDTQYF | TGTGCCAGCAGTTACTCCGGGACAGGGTCCGATACGCAGTATTTT | TRBD1 | TRBJ2-3 | TRBV6-6 | - | 15
CASSEGGPTSNQPQHF | TGTGCCAGCAGTGAAGGAGGTCCCACCAGCAATCAGCCCCAGCATTTT | - | TRBJ1-5 | TRBV6-1 | - | 16